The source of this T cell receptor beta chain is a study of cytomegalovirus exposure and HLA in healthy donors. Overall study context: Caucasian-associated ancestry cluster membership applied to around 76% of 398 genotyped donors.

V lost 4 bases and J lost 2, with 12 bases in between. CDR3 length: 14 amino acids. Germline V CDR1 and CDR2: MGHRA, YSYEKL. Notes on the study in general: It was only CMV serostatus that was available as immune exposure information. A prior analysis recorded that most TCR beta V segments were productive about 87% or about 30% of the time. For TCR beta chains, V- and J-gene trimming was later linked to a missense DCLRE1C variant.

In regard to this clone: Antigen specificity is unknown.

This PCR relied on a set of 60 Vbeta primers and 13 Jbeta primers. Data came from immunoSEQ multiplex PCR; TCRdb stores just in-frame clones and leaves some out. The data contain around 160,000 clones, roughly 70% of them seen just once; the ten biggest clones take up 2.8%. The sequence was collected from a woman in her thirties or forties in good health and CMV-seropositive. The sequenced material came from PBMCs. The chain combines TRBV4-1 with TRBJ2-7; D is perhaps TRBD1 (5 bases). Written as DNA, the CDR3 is TGCGCCAGCAGCCTTGGGGCTGGGGCCTACGAGCAGTACTTC. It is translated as CASSLGAGAYEQYF.